This T cell receptor beta chain was identified during a study of CD8 T cells in Susac syndrome. Study findings and constraints: TCR sequencing and HLA analysis covered a relatively small number of individuals.

CDR3 length equals 13 residues. V was shortened by 3 bases and J by 5 bases, with 11 bases between the two germline ends. CDR1 and CDR2 (germline): DFQATT, SNEGSKA (reference sequence). Worth noting for this clonotype: Its antigen remains unidentified.

CD8+ and CD4+ T cells circulating in blood were sequenced for TCR beta. It was negative isolation that provided the CD8+ and CD4+ T cells, whereas TEMRA cells were enriched by FACS. It was with random hexamers that about 0.45 to 1 ug RNA was reverse transcribed. Amplification of TCR beta CDR3 was carried out by immunoSEQ multiplex PCR, which covered 54 Vbeta and 13 Jbeta segments. TCRdb itself ran the immunoSEQ multiplex PCR reads through MiXCR, one entry per CDR3 protein. The table includes around 200,000 distinct CDR3 sequences, approximately 94% detected once. Material for sequencing was CD4+ T cells from PBMCs. This TCR derives from a human donor with multiple sclerosis. The V call is TRBV20-1, the J call TRBJ1-5; D not certain. CDR3 protein: CSARGGYDQPQHF. The CDR3 DNA reads as TGCAGTGCTAGGGGAGGGTATGATCAGCCCCAGCATTTT.